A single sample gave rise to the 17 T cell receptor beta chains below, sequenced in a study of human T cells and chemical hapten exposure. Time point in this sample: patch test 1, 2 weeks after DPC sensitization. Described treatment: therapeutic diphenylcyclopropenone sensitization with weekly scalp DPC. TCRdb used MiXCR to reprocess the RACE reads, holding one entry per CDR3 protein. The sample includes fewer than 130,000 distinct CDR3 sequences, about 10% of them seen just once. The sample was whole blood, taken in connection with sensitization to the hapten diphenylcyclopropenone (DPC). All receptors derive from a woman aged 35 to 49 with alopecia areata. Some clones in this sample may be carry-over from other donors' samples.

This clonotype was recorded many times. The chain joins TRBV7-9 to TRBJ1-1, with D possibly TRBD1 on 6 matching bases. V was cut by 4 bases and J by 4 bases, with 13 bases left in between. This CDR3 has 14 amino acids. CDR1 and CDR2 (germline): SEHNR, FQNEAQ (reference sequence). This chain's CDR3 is CASSSQDRFTEAFF. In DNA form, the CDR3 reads TGTGCCAGCAGCTCCCAGGACAGATTCACTGAAGCTTTCTTT.

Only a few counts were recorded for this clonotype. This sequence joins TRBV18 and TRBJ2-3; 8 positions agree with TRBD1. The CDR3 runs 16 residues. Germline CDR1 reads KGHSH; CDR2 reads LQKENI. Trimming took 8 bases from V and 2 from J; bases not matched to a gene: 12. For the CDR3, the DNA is TGTGCCAGCAGCTTAGGAGCAGGGGGCTCCACAGATACGCAGTATTTT. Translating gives CASSLGAGGSTDTQYF.

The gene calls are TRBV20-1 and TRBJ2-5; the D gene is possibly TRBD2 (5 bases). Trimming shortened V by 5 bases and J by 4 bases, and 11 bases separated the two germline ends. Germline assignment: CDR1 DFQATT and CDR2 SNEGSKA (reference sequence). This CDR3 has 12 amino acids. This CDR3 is CSAEGSRETQYF. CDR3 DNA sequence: TGCAGTGCTGAGGGTAGTAGAGAGACCCAGTACTTC.

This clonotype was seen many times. CDR3 residues: CASRADLLQPQHF. The CDR3 DNA reads as TGTGCCAGCAGGGCGGACCTCCTTCAGCCCCAGCATTTT. The gene calls are TRBV6-6 and TRBJ1-5; D gene uncertain. This CDR3 has 13 residues. Germline CDR1 and CDR2: MNHNY and SVGAGI (reference sequence). The V end lost 6 bases, the J end lost 6 bases, and 12 bases lay between the germline ends.

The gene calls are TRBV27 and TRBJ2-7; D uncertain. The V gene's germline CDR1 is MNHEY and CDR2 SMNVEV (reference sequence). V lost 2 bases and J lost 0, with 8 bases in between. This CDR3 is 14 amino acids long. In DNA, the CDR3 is TGTGCCAGCAGTTTAGCACGGAGCTCCTACGAGCAGTACTTC. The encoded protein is CASSLARSSYEQYF.

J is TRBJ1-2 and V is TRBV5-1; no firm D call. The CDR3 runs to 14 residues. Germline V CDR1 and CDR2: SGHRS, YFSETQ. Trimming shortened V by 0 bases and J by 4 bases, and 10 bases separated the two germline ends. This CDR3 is CASSLGDLSYGYTF. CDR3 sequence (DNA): TGCGCCAGCAGCTTGGGAGACCTTTCCTATGGCTACACCTTC.

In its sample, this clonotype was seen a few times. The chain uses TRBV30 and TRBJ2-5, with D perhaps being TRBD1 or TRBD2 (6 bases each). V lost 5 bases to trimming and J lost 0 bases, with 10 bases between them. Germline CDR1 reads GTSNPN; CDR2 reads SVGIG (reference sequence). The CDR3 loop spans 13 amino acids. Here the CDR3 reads CAWAGHYQETQYF. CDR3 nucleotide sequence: TGTGCCTGGGCGGGACACTACCAAGAGACCCAGTACTTC.

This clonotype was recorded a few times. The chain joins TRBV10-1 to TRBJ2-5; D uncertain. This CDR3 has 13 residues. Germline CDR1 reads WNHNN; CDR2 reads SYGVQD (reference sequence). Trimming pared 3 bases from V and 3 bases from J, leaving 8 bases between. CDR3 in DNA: TGCGCCAGCAGTGAAGGTCAGAAAGAGACCCAGTACTTC. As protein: CASSEGQKETQYF.

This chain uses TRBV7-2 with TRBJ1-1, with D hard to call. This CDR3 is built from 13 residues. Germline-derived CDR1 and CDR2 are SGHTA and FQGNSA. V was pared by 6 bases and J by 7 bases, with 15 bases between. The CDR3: CASRPRGTDEAFF. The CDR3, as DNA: TGTGCCAGCAGGCCCCGCGGTACGGATGAAGCTTTCTTT.

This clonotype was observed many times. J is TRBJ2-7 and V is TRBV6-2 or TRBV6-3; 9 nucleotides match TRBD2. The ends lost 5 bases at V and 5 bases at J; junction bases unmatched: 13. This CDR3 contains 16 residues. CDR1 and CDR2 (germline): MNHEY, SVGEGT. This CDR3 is CASSLPLAGGPDEQYF. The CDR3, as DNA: TGTGCCAGCAGTCTCCCCCTGGCGGGAGGGCCGGACGAGCAGTACTTC.

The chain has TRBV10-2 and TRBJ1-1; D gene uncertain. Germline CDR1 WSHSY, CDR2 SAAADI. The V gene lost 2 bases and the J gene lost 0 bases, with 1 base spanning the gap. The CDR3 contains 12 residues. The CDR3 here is CASSEMNTEAFF. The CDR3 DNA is TGCGCCAGCAGTGAGATGAACACTGAAGCTTTCTTT.

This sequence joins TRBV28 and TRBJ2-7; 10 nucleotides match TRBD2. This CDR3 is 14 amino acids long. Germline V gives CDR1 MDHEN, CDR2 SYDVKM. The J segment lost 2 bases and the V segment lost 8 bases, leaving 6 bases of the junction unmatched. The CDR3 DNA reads TGTGCCAGCTGGGGGACTAGCGAACCCTACGAGCAGTACTTC. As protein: CASWGTSEPYEQYF. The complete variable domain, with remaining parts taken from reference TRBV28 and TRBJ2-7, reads DVKVTQSSRYLVKRTGEKVFLECVQDMDHENMFWYRQDPGLGLRLIYFSYDVKMKEKGDIPEGYSVSREKKERFSLILESASTNQTSMYLCASWGTSEPYEQYFGPGTRLTVT.

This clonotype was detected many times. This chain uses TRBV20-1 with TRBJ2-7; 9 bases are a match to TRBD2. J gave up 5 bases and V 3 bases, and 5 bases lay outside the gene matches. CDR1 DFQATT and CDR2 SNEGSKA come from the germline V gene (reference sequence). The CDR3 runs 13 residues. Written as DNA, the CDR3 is TGCAGTGCTAGGGGGCTAGCGGGAAACGAGCAGTACTTC. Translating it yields CSARGLAGNEQYF.

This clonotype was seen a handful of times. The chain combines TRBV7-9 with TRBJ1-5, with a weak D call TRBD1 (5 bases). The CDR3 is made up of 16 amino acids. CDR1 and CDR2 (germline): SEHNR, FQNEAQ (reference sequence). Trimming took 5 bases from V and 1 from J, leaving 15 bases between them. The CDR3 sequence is CASSEGPYRSNQPQHF. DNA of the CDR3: TGTGCCAGCAGCGAAGGACCATACAGGAGCAATCAGCCCCAGCATTTT.

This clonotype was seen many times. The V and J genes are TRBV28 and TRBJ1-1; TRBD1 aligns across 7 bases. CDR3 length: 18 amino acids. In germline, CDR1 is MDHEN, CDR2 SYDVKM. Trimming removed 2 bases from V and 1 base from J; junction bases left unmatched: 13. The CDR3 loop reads CASSLRGPEGAKNTEAFF. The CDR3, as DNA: TGTGCCAGCAGTTTAAGGGGTCCGGAGGGGGCGAAGAACACTGAAGCTTTCTTT.

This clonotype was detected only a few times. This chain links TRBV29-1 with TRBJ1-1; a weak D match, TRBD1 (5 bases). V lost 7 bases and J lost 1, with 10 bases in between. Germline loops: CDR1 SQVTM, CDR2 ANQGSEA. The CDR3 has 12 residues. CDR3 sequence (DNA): TGCAGCGCTGGGACTAAGAACACTGAAGCTTTCTTT. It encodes CSAGTKNTEAFF.

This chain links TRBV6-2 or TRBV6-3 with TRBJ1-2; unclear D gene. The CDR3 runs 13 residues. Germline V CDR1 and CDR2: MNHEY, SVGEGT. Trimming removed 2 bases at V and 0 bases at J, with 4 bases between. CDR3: CASSYLTNYGYTF. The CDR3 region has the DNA TGTGCCAGCAGTTACCTAACTAACTATGGCTACACCTTC.